Presented here are 26 T cell receptor beta chains from one specimen sequenced in a study of blood T cell repertoires in COVID-19. Some clones are missing from TCRdb's copy, which holds only in-frame ones; the method was immunoSEQ multiplex PCR. The sample lists hundreds of thousands of clones, 85% to 90% occurring once. The sample comprised PBMCs or T cells enriched from blood (not recorded which). The receptor set was obtained from a man aged 18-30 years who had recovered from COVID-19.

The chain links TRBV6-5 to TRBJ1-1; 9 bases map to TRBD1. The CDR3 has 14 residues. Germline CDR1 MNHEY, CDR2 SVGAGI. J was trimmed by 10 bases and V by 5 bases; bases with no gene match: 11. As DNA, the CDR3 is TGTGCCAGCAGTCTGGGACAGGGTTCGGTTGGAGCTTTCTTT. Protein sequence: CASSLGQGSVGAFF.

The V call is TRBV6-5, the J call TRBJ2-7; D perhaps matches TRBD1 (5 bases). Germline V lookup: CDR1 MNHEY, CDR2 SVGAGI. V was cut by 2 bases and J by 2 bases, with 10 bases left in between. This CDR3 has 14 residues. CDR3 DNA: TGTGCCAGCAGTTACAAGAGGACACCCTACGAGCAGTACTTC. Its translation: CASSYKRTPYEQYF.

The CDR3 DNA is TGTGCCAGCTCACCTCCGACAGGGAGAAATGGCTACACCTTC. It translates to CASSPPTGRNGYTF. This chain joins TRBV18 and TRBJ1-2; 7 bases fit TRBD1. J lost 6 bases, V lost 3 bases, and 7 bases had no gene match. The CDR3 runs to 14 residues. The germline V gene encodes CDR1 KGHSH and CDR2 LQKENI.

The V call is TRBV4-3, the J call TRBJ1-6; TRBD1 is a possible D gene (6 bases). Trimming removed 7 bases at V and 5 bases at J, with 18 bases between. Germline V lookup: CDR1 LGHNA, CDR2 YSLEER. The CDR3 has 16 residues. CDR3 DNA sequence: TGCGCCAGCAAAGCCGGAGGCAGGGGCAATAATTCACCCCTCCACTTT. This encodes CASKAGGRGNNSPLHF.

As concerns this clone: Other nucleotide sequences in the sample specify the same CDR3. The CDR3 is CASSSGTSGYEQYF. CDR3 DNA: TGCGCCAGCAGCTCAGGGACTAGTGGATACGAGCAGTACTTC. The genes are TRBV5-1 and TRBJ2-7, with 8 bases that match TRBD2. The trim removed 3 bases at V and 4 bases at J, leaving 6 bases unmatched. In germline, CDR1 is SGHRS, CDR2 YFSETQ. The CDR3 sequence is 14 residues long.

In its sample, this clone was seen once. V usage is TRBV3-1 (or the pseudogene TRBV3-2) and J usage is TRBJ1-6; 7 positions match TRBD1. Trimming at V came to 0 bases and at J to 6 bases, leaving 5 bases not matched to a gene. Germline V lookup: CDR1 LGHDT, CDR2 YNNKEL (reference sequence). This CDR3 comprises 16 residues. CDR3 amino acids: CASSQETWDSNSPLHF. The CDR3 region has the DNA TGTGCCAGCAGCCAAGAAACTTGGGACAGTAATTCACCCCTCCACTTT.

The chain carries TRBV10-1 and TRBJ2-7, with a weak D call TRBD1 (6 bases). Germline values: CDR1 WNHNN, CDR2 SYGVQD (reference sequence). Trimming removed 6 bases from V and 10 bases from J, with 16 bases in between. This CDR3 region has 12 residues. CDR3 residues: CASSDNYREQYF. The CDR3 DNA follows: TGCGCCAGCAGCGATAATTACAGGGAACAGTACTTC.

The V call is TRBV29-1, the J call TRBJ2-6; TRBD1 aligns across 7 bases. The CDR3 covers 15 residues. V gave up 4 bases and J gave up 1 base; unmatched junction bases: 4. Germline V gives CDR1 SQVTM, CDR2 ANQGSEA. CDR3 in DNA: TGCAGCGTTGTCCCGACAGGGTCTGGGGCCAACGTCCTGACTTTC. It yields the protein CSVVPTGSGANVLTF.

The rearrangement links TRBV7-2 to TRBJ2-7; the match to TRBD1 covers 9 bases. The CDR3 consists of 14 residues. The V gene's germline CDR1 is SGHTA and CDR2 FQGNSA. V was clipped by 5 bases and J by 4 bases; unmatched bases: 6. CDR3 sequence (DNA): TGTGCCAGCAGCCCTCAGGGACAGGGATACGAGCAGTACTTC. Translated: CASSPQGQGYEQYF.

V and J are TRBV4-2 and TRBJ2-3; 9 positions agree with TRBD2. CDR3 size: 17 residues. Losses at the gene ends were 0 bases for V and 6 bases for J; bases not matched to a gene: 10. The germline gives CDR1 LGHNA, CDR2 YNFKEQ. The CDR3: CASSQEGGGGATDTQYF. The CDR3, as DNA: TGTGCCAGCAGCCAAGAAGGGGGCGGGGGGGCCACGGATACGCAGTATTTT.

The genes are TRBV19 and TRBJ1-1; weak D call: TRBD1 (6 bases). The length of the CDR3 is 14 residues. Trimming took 5 bases from V and 0 from J, leaving 10 bases between them. Looked up from germline, CDR1 is LNHDA and CDR2 is SQIVND (reference sequence). This CDR3 reads CASSPQGVNTEAFF. The CDR3 DNA follows: TGTGCCAGTAGTCCACAGGGTGTGAACACTGAAGCTTTCTTT.

This chain joins TRBV10-1 and TRBJ2-5; 13 bases are a match to TRBD2. Germline trimming cut 2 bases from V and 5 bases from J; bases unmatched to any gene: 8. Germline assignment: CDR1 WNHNN and CDR2 SYGVQD (reference sequence). The CDR3 extends over 17 amino acids. In DNA, the CDR3 is TGCGCCAGCAGTGAGAGGACTAGCGGGGGCCCGCGGGAGACCCAGTACTTC. Translating it yields CASSERTSGGPRETQYF.

The chain joins TRBV5-8 to TRBJ2-7, with a tentative D call TRBD2 (5 bases). V was shortened by 6 bases and J by 1 base, with 14 bases between the two germline ends. The CDR3 extends over 14 amino acids. Germline lookup yields CDR1 SGHTS and CDR2 YDEGEE. The CDR3 loop reads CASIPSGLSYEQYF. The CDR3 nucleotides read TGTGCCAGCATCCCCAGCGGTCTGTCCTACGAGCAGTACTTC.

The chain is built from TRBV6-5 and TRBJ1-1, with TRBD1 matching over 8 bases. Germline-derived CDR1 and CDR2 are MNHEY and SVGAGI. The CDR3 has 13 amino acids. The J segment lost 7 bases and the V segment lost 6 bases, leaving 7 bases of the junction unmatched. CDR3 sequence reads: CASRLLGQGEAFF. The CDR3 DNA reads TGTGCCAGCAGATTGTTAGGACAGGGTGAAGCTTTCTTT.

This clone was detected once. The chain links TRBV5-1 to TRBJ2-2, with D unclear. The CDR3 runs 17 residues. With 1 base removed from V and 0 bases from J, the gap between germline ends came to 13 bases. Germline V gives CDR1 SGHRS, CDR2 YFSETQ. CDR3 in DNA: TGCGCCAGCAGCTTGTTATGGCAGGTTCCGAACACCGGGGAGCTGTTTTTT. Its translation: CASSLLWQVPNTGELFF.

The chain is built from TRBV4-1 and TRBJ1-2; 8 nucleotides agree with TRBD1. V lost 1 base to trimming and J lost 4 bases; unmatched junction nucleotides: 2. CDR1 and CDR2 from the germline V gene are MGHRA and YSYEKL. This CDR3 has 14 amino acids. The CDR3 DNA sequence: TGCGCCAGCAGCCAAGGACAGGGGAGCTATGGCTACACCTTC. The encoded protein is CASSQGQGSYGYTF.

The chain combines TRBV23-1 with TRBJ1-1; possible D gene TRBD1, 6 bases. TRBV23-1 counts as an open reading frame of uncertain function. The V end lost 4 bases, the J end lost 5 bases, and 11 bases lay between the germline ends. The CDR3 contains 13 residues. The CDR3 DNA follows: TGCGCCAGCAGTCGGGGGCGGCAAACTGAAGCTTTCTTT. Amino acid sequence: CASSRGRQTEAFF.

V and J are TRBV9 and TRBJ2-3; 8 bases align to TRBD1. Per germline, CDR1 SGDLS and CDR2 YYNGEE. Trimming removed 3 bases from V and 4 bases from J; junction bases left unmatched: 7. This CDR3 is 15 amino acids long. This chain's CDR3 is CASSASGGRADTQYF. CDR3 bases: TGTGCCAGCAGCGCCTCAGGGGGCAGGGCAGATACGCAGTATTTT.

The chain is built from TRBV3-1 (or the pseudogene TRBV3-2) and TRBJ2-5; D unresolved. V dropped 0 bases and J dropped 7 bases, with 12 bases sitting between them. The CDR3 runs to 14 residues. CDR1 is LGHDT, CDR2 YNNKEL, per germline (reference sequence). The DNA for the CDR3 is TGTGCCAGCAGCCAAGAGGGTATCTCAGGGACCCAGTACTTC. Its protein is CASSQEGISGTQYF.

This clone was recorded only once. The chain has TRBV27 and TRBJ2-2; tentatively, D is TRBD2 (6 bases). This CDR3 spans 13 amino acids. V lost 5 bases and J 6 bases, leaving 10 bases between the germline ends. The germline CDR1 and CDR2 sequences are MNHEY and SMNVEV (reference sequence). The CDR3 DNA sequence: TGTGCCAGCAGTATTTCGGGGGCCGGGGAGCTGTTTTTT. Its translation is CASSISGAGELFF.

The chain is built from TRBV5-5 and TRBJ1-5, with D perhaps TRBD1 (5 bases). This CDR3 contains 14 residues. Trimming removed 0 bases from V and 6 bases from J, with 10 bases in between. CDR1 is SGHKS and CDR2 is YYEKEE in the germline V gene (reference sequence). The CDR3 is CASSLGAGPQPQHF. The CDR3 DNA follows: TGTGCCAGCAGCTTGGGGGCAGGGCCTCAGCCCCAGCATTTT.

The genes are TRBV9 and TRBJ2-5; TRBD2 might be the D (6 bases). The CDR3 runs to 16 residues. With 0 bases removed from V and 4 bases from J, the gap between germline ends came to 16 bases. Germline V gene data show CDR1 as SGDLS and CDR2 as YYNGEE. The chain's CDR3 is CASSVGGGGKRETQYF. For the CDR3, the DNA is TGTGCCAGCAGCGTAGGGGGTGGAGGGAAGCGAGAGACCCAGTACTTC.

This clone has just a few counts. V usage is TRBV29-1 and J usage is TRBJ2-7; 8 bases map to TRBD2. Germline V gene data show CDR1 as SQVTM and CDR2 as ANQGSEA. This CDR3 has 15 residues. J was trimmed by 4 bases and V by 7 bases; bases with no gene match: 15. The CDR3 here is CSAAVPGLALYEQYF. CDR3 DNA: TGCAGCGCCGCAGTCCCCGGACTAGCTCTGTACGAGCAGTACTTC.

The chain joins TRBV6-5 to TRBJ2-5; 7 bases match TRBD1. The CDR3 runs 14 residues. V lost 6 bases to trimming and J lost 2 bases; unmatched junction nucleotides: 6. Germline V gene sequence: CDR1 MNHEY, CDR2 SVGAGI. The chain's CDR3 is CASSLTGKQETQYF. The CDR3 DNA reads TGTGCCAGCAGCTTGACAGGGAAGCAAGAGACCCAGTACTTC.

This chain links TRBV28 with TRBJ2-6; 7 positions match TRBD1. Trimming at V came to 6 bases and at J to 0 bases, leaving 5 bases not matched to a gene. The CDR3 length is 16 residues. Germline values: CDR1 MDHEN, CDR2 SYDVKM. Here the CDR3 DNA reads TGTGCCAGCAGGGGACAGTTGACCTCTGGGGCCAACGTCCTGACTTTC. Amino acids: CASRGQLTSGANVLTF.

The chain has TRBV6-5 and TRBJ2-7, with TRBD1 as a possible D gene (6 bases). Germline loops: CDR1 MNHEY, CDR2 SVGAGI. CDR3 length: 13 residues. Trimming pared 2 bases from V and 3 bases from J, leaving 8 bases between. The CDR3 is CASSYGQRYEQYF. CDR3 DNA sequence: TGTGCCAGCAGTTACGGACAGCGCTACGAGCAGTACTTC.